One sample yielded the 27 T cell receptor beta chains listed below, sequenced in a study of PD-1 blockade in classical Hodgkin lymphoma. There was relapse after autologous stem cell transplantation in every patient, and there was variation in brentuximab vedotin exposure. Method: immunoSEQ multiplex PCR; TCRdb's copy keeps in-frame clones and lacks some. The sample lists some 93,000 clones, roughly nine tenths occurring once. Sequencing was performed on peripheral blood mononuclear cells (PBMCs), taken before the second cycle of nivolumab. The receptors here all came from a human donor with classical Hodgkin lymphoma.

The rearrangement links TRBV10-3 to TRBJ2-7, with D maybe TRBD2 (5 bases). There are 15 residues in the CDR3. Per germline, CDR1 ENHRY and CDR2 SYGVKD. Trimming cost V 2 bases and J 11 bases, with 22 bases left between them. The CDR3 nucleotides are TGTGCCATCAGTGAGAAAGACGGGAAGGTCAAAGAGGAGTACTTC. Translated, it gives CAISEKDGKVKEEYF.

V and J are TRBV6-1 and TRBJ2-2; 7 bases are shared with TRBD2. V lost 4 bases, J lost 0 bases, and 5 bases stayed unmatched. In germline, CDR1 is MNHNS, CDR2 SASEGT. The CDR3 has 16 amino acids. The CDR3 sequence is CASSVWGGTNTGELFF. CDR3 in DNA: TGTGCCAGCAGTGTCTGGGGGGGTACGAACACCGGGGAGCTGTTTTTT.

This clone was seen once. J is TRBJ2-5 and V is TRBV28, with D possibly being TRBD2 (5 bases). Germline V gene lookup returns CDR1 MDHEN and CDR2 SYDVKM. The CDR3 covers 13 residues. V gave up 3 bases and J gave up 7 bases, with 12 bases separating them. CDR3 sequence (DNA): TGTGCCAGCAGTTTCCTTCTAGCCGGGACCCAGTACTTC. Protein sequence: CASSFLLAGTQYF. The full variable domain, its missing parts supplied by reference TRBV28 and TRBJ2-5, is DVKVTQSSRYLVKRTGEKVFLECVQDMDHENMFWYRQDPGLGLRLIYFSYDVKMKEKGDIPEGYSVSREKKERFSLILESASTNQTSMYLCASSFLLAGTQYFGPGTRLLVL.

The DNA of the CDR3 is TGTGCCAGCAGTTTATTGCGGGAGGAACCCTACGAGCAGTACTTC. It translates to CASSLLREEPYEQYF. The chain combines TRBV28 with TRBJ2-7; the match to TRBD2 covers 8 bases. Germline CDR1 MDHEN, CDR2 SYDVKM. Trimming took 1 base from V and 2 from J; bases not matched to a gene: 4. There are 15 residues in the CDR3.

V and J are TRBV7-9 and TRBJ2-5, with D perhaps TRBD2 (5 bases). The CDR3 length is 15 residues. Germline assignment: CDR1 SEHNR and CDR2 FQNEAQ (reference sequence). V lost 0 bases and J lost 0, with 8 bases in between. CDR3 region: CASSLARGYQETQYF. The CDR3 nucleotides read TGTGCCAGCAGCTTAGCAAGAGGGTACCAAGAGACCCAGTACTTC.

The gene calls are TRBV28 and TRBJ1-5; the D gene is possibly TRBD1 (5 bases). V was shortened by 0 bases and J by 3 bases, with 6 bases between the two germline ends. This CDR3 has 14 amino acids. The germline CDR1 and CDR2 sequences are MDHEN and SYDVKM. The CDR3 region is CASSLWDNNQPQHF. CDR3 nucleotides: TGTGCCAGCAGTTTATGGGACAACAATCAGCCCCAGCATTTT. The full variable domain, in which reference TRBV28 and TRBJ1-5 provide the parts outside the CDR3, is DVKVTQSSRYLVKRTGEKVFLECVQDMDHENMFWYRQDPGLGLRLIYFSYDVKMKEKGDIPEGYSVSREKKERFSLILESASTNQTSMYLCASSLWDNNQPQHFGDGTRLSIL.

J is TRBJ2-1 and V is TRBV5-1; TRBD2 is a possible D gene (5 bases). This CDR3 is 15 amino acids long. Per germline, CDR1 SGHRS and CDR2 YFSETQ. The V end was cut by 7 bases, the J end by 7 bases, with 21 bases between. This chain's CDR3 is CASCDTPGIGNEQFF. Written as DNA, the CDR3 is TGCGCCAGCTGTGACACCCCGGGAATAGGAAATGAGCAGTTCTTC.

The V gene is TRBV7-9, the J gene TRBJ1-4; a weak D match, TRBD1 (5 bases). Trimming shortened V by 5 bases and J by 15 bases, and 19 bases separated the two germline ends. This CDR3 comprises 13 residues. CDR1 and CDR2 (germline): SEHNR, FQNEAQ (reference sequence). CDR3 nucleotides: TGTGCCAGCAGCCCCCCCGGGACCCATGTGTTGTTTTTT. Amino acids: CASSPPGTHVLFF.

In nucleotides, the CDR3 is TGTGCCAGCAGCTTTAGGGGGCGCGCGAACACTGAAGCTTTCTTT. Its protein is CASSFRGRANTEAFF. The chain uses TRBV5-5 and TRBJ1-1, with 7 bases aligning to TRBD1. Trimming removed 2 bases from V and 1 base from J; junction bases left unmatched: 5. The length of the CDR3 is 15 residues. Germline CDR1 and CDR2: SGHKS and YYEKEE (reference sequence).

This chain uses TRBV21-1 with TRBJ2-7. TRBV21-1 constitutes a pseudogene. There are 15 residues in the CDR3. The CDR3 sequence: CASRKGRVVPYEQYF. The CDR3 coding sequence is TGTGCCAGCAGAAAGGGTAGGGTAGTCCCCTACGAGCAGTACTTC.

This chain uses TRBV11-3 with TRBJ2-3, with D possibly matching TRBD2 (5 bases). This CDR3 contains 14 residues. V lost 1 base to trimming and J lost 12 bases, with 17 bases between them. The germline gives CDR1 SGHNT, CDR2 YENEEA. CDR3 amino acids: CASSLGAGIHQQYF. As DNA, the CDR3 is TGTGCCAGCAGCTTAGGTGCCGGGATACATCAACAGTATTTT.

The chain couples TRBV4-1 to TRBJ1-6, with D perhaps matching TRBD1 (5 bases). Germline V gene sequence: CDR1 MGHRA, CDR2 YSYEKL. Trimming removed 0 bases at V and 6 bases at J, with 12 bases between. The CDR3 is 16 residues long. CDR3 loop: CASSQDGALLNSPLHF. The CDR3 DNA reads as TGCGCCAGCAGCCAAGACGGGGCCCTCCTTAATTCACCCCTCCACTTT.

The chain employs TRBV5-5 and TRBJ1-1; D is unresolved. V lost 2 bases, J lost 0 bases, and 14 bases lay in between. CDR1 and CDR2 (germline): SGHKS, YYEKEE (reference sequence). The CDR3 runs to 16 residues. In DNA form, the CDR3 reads TGTGCCAGCAGCTTTTTCACAGTTAACATGAACACTGAAGCTTTCTTT. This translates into CASSFFTVNMNTEAFF. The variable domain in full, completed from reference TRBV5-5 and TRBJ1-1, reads DAGVTQSPTHLIKTRGQQVTLRCSPISGHKSVSWYQQVLGQGPQFIFQYYEKEERGRGNFPDRFSARQFPNYSSELNVNALLLGDSALYLCASSFFTVNMNTEAFFGQGTRLTVV.

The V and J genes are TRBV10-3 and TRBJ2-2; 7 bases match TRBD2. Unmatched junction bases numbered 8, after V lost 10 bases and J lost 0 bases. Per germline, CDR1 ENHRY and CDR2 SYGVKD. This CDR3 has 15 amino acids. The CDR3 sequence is CATRGTNANTGELFF. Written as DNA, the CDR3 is TGTGCCACACGGGGGACTAACGCGAACACCGGGGAGCTGTTTTTT.

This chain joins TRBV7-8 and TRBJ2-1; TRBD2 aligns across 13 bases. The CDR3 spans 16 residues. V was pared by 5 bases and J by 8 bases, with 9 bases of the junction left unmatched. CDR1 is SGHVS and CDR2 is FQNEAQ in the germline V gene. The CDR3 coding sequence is TGTGCCAGCAGCCTCACCGGGACTAGCGGGGTCTATGAGCAGTTCTTC. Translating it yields CASSLTGTSGVYEQFF.

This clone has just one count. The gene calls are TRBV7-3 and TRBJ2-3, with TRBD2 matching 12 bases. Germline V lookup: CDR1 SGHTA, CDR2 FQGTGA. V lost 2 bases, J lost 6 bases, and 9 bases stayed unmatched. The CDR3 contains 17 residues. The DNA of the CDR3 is TGTGCCAGCAGCTTAGACAGACTAGCGGGGGCGTGGGATACGCAGTATTTT. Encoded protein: CASSLDRLAGAWDTQYF.

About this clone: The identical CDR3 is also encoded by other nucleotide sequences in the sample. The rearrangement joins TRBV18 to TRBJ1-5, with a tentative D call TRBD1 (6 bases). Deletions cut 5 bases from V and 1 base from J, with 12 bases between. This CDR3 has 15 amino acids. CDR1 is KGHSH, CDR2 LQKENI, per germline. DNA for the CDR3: TGTGCCAGCTCAGAGCAGGGGCCCAGCAATCAGCCCCAGCATTTT. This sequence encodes CASSEQGPSNQPQHF.

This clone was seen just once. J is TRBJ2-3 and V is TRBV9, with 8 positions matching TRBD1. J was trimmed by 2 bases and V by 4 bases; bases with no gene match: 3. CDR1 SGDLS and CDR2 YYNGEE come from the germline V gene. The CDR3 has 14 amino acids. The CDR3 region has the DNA TGTGCCAGCAGCCGACAGGGGACCACAGATACGCAGTATTTT. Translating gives CASSRQGTTDTQYF.

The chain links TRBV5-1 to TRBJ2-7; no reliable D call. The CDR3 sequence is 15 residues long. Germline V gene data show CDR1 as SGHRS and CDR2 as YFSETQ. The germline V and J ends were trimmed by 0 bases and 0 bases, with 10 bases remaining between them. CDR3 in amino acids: CASSLGAKNSYEQYF. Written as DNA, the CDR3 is TGCGCCAGCAGCTTGGGAGCTAAGAACTCCTACGAGCAGTACTTC.

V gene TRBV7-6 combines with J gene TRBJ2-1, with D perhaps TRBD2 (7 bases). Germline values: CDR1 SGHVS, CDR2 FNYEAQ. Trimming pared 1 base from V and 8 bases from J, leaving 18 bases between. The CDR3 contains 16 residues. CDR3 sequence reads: CASSLVGRGATDEQFF. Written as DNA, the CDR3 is TGTGCCAGCAGCTTAGTCGGCCGGGGGGCCACCGATGAGCAGTTCTTC. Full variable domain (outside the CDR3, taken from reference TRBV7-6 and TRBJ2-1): GAGVSQSPRYKVTKRGQDVALRCDPISGHVSLYWYRQALGQGPEFLTYFNYEAQQDKSGLPNDRFSAERPEGSISTLTIQRTEQRDSAMYRCASSLVGRGATDEQFFGPGTRLTVL.

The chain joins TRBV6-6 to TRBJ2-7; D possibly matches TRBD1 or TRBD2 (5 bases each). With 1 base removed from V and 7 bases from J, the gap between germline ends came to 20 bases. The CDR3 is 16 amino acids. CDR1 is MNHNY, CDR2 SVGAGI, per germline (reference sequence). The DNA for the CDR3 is TGTGCCAGCAGTTACTACTCCGGGACGGGCGGTTCGGAGCAGTACTTC. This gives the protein CASSYYSGTGGSEQYF.

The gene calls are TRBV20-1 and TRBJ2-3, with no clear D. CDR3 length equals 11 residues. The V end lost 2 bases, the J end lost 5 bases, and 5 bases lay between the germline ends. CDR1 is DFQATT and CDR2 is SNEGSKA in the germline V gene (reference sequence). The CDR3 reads CSARPEDTQYF. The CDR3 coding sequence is TGCAGTGCTAGACCTGAAGATACGCAGTATTTT.

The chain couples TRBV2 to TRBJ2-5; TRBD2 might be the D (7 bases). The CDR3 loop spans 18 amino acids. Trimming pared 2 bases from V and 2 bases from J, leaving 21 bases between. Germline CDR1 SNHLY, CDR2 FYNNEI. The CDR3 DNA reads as TGTGCCAGCAGTGAATGGCGAGGGGGGCGGGGGCCGCAAGAGACCCAGTACTTC. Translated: CASSEWRGGRGPQETQYF. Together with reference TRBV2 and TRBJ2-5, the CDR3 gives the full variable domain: EPEVTQTPSHQVTQMGQEVILRCVPISNHLYFYWYRQILGQKVEFLVSFYNNEISEKSEIFDDQFSVERPDGSNFTLKIRSTKLEDSAMYFCASSEWRGGRGPQETQYFGPGTRLLVL.

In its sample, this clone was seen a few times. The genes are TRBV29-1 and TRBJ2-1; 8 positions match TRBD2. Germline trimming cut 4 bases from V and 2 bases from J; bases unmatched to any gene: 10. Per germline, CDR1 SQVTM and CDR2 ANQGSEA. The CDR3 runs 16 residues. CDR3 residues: CSVGATAGGPYNEQFF. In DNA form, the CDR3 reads TGCAGCGTTGGAGCGACCGCGGGAGGCCCCTACAATGAGCAGTTCTTC.

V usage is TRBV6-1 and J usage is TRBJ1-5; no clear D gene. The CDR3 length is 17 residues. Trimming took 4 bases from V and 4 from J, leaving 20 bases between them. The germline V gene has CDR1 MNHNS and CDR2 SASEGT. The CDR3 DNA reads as TGTGCCAGCAGTGCCACCTCGAACAGCCTTTCGAATCAGCCCCAGCATTTT. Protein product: CASSATSNSLSNQPQHF.

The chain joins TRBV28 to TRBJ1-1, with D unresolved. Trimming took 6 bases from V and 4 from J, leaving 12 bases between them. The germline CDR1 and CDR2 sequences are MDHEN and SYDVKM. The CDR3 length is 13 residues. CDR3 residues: CASRTPGPTEAFF. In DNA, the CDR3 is TGTGCCAGCAGAACTCCAGGTCCCACTGAAGCTTTCTTT. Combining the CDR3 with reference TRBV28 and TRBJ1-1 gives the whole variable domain DVKVTQSSRYLVKRTGEKVFLECVQDMDHENMFWYRQDPGLGLRLIYFSYDVKMKEKGDIPEGYSVSREKKERFSLILESASTNQTSMYLCASRTPGPTEAFFGQGTRLTVV.

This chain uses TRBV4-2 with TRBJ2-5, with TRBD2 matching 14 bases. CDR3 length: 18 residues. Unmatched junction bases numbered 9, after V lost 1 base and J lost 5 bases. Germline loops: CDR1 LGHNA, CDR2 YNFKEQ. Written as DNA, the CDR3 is TGTGCCAGCAGCCAAGTAGGGACTAGCGGGAGTCAATTGGAGACCCAGTACTTC. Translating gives CASSQVGTSGSQLETQYF.